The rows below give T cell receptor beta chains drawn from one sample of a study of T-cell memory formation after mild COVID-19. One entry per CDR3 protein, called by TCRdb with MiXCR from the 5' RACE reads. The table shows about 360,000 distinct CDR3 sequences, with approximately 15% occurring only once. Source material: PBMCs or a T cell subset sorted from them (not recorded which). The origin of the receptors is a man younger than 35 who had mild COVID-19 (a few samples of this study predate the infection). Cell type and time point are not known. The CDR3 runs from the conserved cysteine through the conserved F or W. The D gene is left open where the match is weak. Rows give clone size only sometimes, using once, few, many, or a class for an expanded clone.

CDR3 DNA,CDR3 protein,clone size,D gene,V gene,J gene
TGTGCCAGCTCCAGAACCGGGACTAGCGATGGGCAGCTGTTTTTT,CASSRTGTSDGQLFF,.,TRBD2,TRBV11-2,TRBJ2-2
TGTGCCAGCAGTCCAAACAGGGGACGCCTGGGTGGCTACACCTTC,CASSPNRGRLGGYTF,.,TRBD1,TRBV12-3/TRBV12-4,TRBJ1-2
TGTGCCAGCAGTTTAGGACAGGGCACCGAGCAGTACTTC,CASSLGQGTEQYF,.,TRBD1,TRBV27,TRBJ2-7
TGTGCCAGCAGCGTAGGATCGTCAGCGGGGACCTACAATGAGCAGTTCTTC,CASSVGSSAGTYNEQFF,.,TRBD2,TRBV9,TRBJ2-1
TGTGCCACCAGCAGAGCCCCCCTGAATGAGCAGTTCTTC,CATSRAPLNEQFF,.,.,TRBV15,TRBJ2-1
TGTGCCAGCAGCTCCGGATCAGGCGCCAATCAGCCCCAGCATTTT,CASSSGSGANQPQHF,.,.,TRBV7-9,TRBJ1-5
TGTGCCAGCAGTCCGGACAGGGGGCTACGTCAGCCCCAGCATTTT,CASSPDRGLRQPQHF,.,TRBD1,TRBV6-2/TRBV6-3,TRBJ1-5
TGCGCCAGCAGCCAAGATTTAACAAGTTATGGGGAGCTGTTTTTT,CASSQDLTSYGELFF,few,.,TRBV4-1,TRBJ2-2
TGTGCCAGCAGCCTCCGGTCAATTCAAGAGACCCAGTACTTC,CASSLRSIQETQYF,.,.,TRBV3-1,TRBJ2-5
TGCGCCAGCAGCCAAGAGGGCAGGTACCTCTATGGCTACACCTTC,CASSQEGRYLYGYTF,.,.,TRBV4-3,TRBJ1-2
TGTGCCACCAGTGGACAACATAGCAATCAGCCCCAGCATTTT,CATSGQHSNQPQHF,once,.,TRBV24-1,TRBJ1-5
TGTGCCTGGAGTAGGCAGGTGGATGGCTACACCTTC,CAWSRQVDGYTF,.,.,TRBV30,TRBJ1-2
TGTGCCAGCAGCTACGGTGGGGATAGGAACACTGAAGCTTTCTTT,CASSYGGDRNTEAFF,few,.,TRBV5-4,TRBJ1-1
TGTGCCGGCAGCCCCAGGGACAGGATAATGGGGACCCAGTACTTC,CAGSPRDRIMGTQYF,.,TRBD1,TRBV7-9,TRBJ2-5
TGTGCCAGCCGCACAGGGTATCAGACCCAGTACTTC,CASRTGYQTQYF,.,.,TRBV3-1,TRBJ2-5
TGTGCCAGTTCCGACAGGGACGCCGGGGAGCTGTTTTTT,CASSDRDAGELFF,few,TRBD1,TRBV18,TRBJ2-2
TGCGCCAGCAGCCAAGAGGCGGGGGGGGTTCGAGAGCAGTTCTTC,CASSQEAGGVREQFF,few,TRBD2,TRBV4-3,TRBJ2-1
TGTGCCAGCAGGGGAGAGGGTTACAATGAGCAGTTCTTC,CASRGEGYNEQFF,.,.,TRBV7-9,TRBJ2-1
TGTGCCAGCAGTTTGGACAGGGGGATGGAGACCCAGTACTTC,CASSLDRGMETQYF,few,TRBD1,TRBV12-3/TRBV12-4,TRBJ2-5
TGCGCCAGCAGTCAATCGAACAGGGCCCCCTATGGCTACACCTTC,CASSQSNRAPYGYTF,few,.,TRBV23-1,TRBJ1-2
TGCGCCAGCAGCCAGCTAACGGACGGTTACAATGAGCAGTTCTTC,CASSQLTDGYNEQFF,many,.,TRBV4-3,TRBJ2-1
TGTGCCAGCAGCCAAGCCTGGGACAAAAAGCAAGAGACCCAGTACTTC,CASSQAWDKKQETQYF,.,.,TRBV3-1,TRBJ2-5
TGTGCCAGCAGCTTGCGTCGTTCGGGTATGGGAGAGACCCAGTACTTC,CASSLRRSGMGETQYF,.,.,TRBV5-4,TRBJ2-5
TGTGCCAGCAGCTCGGGACAGGGGTTCTCACCCCTCCACTTT,CASSSGQGFSPLHF,.,TRBD1,TRBV7-9,TRBJ1-6
TGCGCCAGCAGCCAAGATCTAGCGGGGGGGCCAGATACGCAGTATTTT,CASSQDLAGGPDTQYF,few,TRBD2,TRBV4-3,TRBJ2-3
TGTGCCAGCAGCCCCCCAGGGAGGATCACTGAAGCTTTCTTT,CASSPPGRITEAFF,few,.,TRBV3-1,TRBJ1-1
TGCAGTGCTGGACAGAATTACTATGGCTACACCTTC,CSAGQNYYGYTF,.,.,TRBV20-1,TRBJ1-2
TGTGCCAGCACCAGGCCAGGGGGCAATGAGCAGTTCTTC,CASTRPGGNEQFF,.,TRBD1,TRBV5-6,TRBJ2-1
TGTGCCAGCAGCTTAGCGGGACAGGGCTGGAACACCGGGGAGCTGTTTTTT,CASSLAGQGWNTGELFF,.,TRBD1,TRBV11-3,TRBJ2-2
TGCGCCAGCAGCTCCGAGCGGGGGGGCTTAAATACGCAGTATTTT,CASSSERGGLNTQYF,few,TRBD2,TRBV5-1,TRBJ2-3
TGCAGTGCCCCCGTCGCAGGGGGGGGCCTGTATAACACCGGGGAGCTGTTTTTT,CSAPVAGGGLYNTGELFF,many,.,TRBV20-1,TRBJ2-2
TGTGCCAGCAGATTAAACAGGGAGAGCACTGAAGCTTTCTTT,CASRLNRESTEAFF,few,.,TRBV7-3,TRBJ1-1
TGCAGTGCTAGATTTTCCGGCGGGGCCGGCGGGGAGCTGTTTTTT,CSARFSGGAGGELFF,.,.,TRBV20-1,TRBJ2-2
TGCAGTGCTGTCCCGCTGACTCGCGACTCCTACAATGAGCAGTTCTTC,CSAVPLTRDSYNEQFF,.,.,TRBV20-1,TRBJ2-1
TGTGCCAGCAGCTGGGACAACTATGGCTACACCTTC,CASSWDNYGYTF,.,.,TRBV5-5,TRBJ1-2
TGCGCCAGCAGGTCCGACAGCTATGGCTACACCTTC,CASRSDSYGYTF,few,.,TRBV5-1,TRBJ1-2
TGTGCCATCAGGACGGACGGCCCTTCGGGCTACACCTTC,CAIRTDGPSGYTF,few,.,TRBV10-3,TRBJ1-2
TGTGCCAGCAGCCAAGCCCCCGGGGGCAATCAGCCCCAGCATTTT,CASSQAPGGNQPQHF,few,.,TRBV3-1,TRBJ1-5
TGTGCCAGCTCAACTCAGGACGGGGAGTACGAGCAGTACTTC,CASSTQDGEYEQYF,.,.,TRBV18,TRBJ2-7
TGTGCCAGCAGCGTAGCGTACAGGGAGACTTCACCCCTCCACTTT,CASSVAYRETSPLHF,many,.,TRBV9,TRBJ1-6
TGTGCCAGCAGCCCCCACTCCGGGACTAGCGGGCTGTACGAGCAGTACTTC,CASSPHSGTSGLYEQYF,few,TRBD2,TRBV7-2,TRBJ2-7
TGTGCCAGCAGCCCCAGTGCAGGGGGCGACTATGGCTACACCTTC,CASSPSAGGDYGYTF,.,TRBD1,TRBV7-2,TRBJ1-2
TGTGCCAGCAGCCAAGAACACAGGACCTACAATGAGCAGTTCTTC,CASSQEHRTYNEQFF,few,.,TRBV4-2,TRBJ2-1
TGTGCCAGCAGTTCGCGACAGGGGAAACGCTACGAGCAGTACTTC,CASSSRQGKRYEQYF,many,TRBD1,TRBV12-3/TRBV12-4,TRBJ2-7
TGCAGTGCTAGTAAAGGGGCGGAAGGGCCCCAGCATTTT,CSASKGAEGPQHF,few,.,TRBV20-1,TRBJ1-5
TGTGCCAGCAGCGCGGGACAGATGAACACTGAAGCTTTCTTT,CASSAGQMNTEAFF,many,TRBD1,TRBV9,TRBJ1-1
TGTGCCAGCAGCCCGGGACAGGGGCTAGGCACCGGGGAGCTGTTTTTT,CASSPGQGLGTGELFF,.,TRBD1,TRBV12-3/TRBV12-4,TRBJ2-2
TGTGCCAGCAGCACAGGGTACGGACGGGGGGAGCTGTTTTTT,CASSTGYGRGELFF,.,.,TRBV7-2,TRBJ2-2
TGTGCCAGCAGCCGACACGGACAGGGTTTCACTGAAGCTTTCTTT,CASSRHGQGFTEAFF,.,TRBD1,TRBV3-1,TRBJ1-1
TGTGCCAGCGGGCAGCCCCAGCATTTT,CASGQPQHF,few,.,TRBV2,TRBJ1-5
TGCGCCAGCAGCCTCCAAGGAGCAGGGGCCAAAAACATTCAGTACTTC,CASSLQGAGAKNIQYF,few,.,TRBV4-1,TRBJ2-4
TGTGCCAGCAGGCCCTTTGGTAGCAATCAGCCCCAGCATTTT,CASRPFGSNQPQHF,.,.,TRBV6-5,TRBJ1-5
TGCGCCAGCAGCTTGGCCCCGGGGGGGCTGGAGACCCAGTACTTC,CASSLAPGGLETQYF,.,TRBD2,TRBV5-1,TRBJ2-5